The rows below give T cell receptor beta chains drawn from one sample of a study of T cells in Graves' hyperthyroidism and ophthalmopathy. TCRdb re-analysed the multiplex PCR reads in MiXCR, keeping a single row per CDR3 protein. The table lists 750,000 to 950,000 distinct CDR3 sequences, over 35% of them singletons. The sequenced material came from blood. The receptors were sampled from a man between 18 and 35 years old with Graves' hyperthyroidism. Both conserved end residues are part of each CDR3. A D gene is named only where the DNA matches it firmly. A row's size may be missing; if present it is once, few, many or a size class.

D,J,size,V,DNA,CDR3
-,TRBJ1-1,once,TRBV20-1,TGCAGTGCTAGAGATCTAAGGCCCGGGACGGCTTGGACCCTTAACACTGAAGCTTTCTTT,CSARDLRPGTAWTLNTEAFF
-,TRBJ2-6,many,TRBV7-3,TGTGCCAGCAGCTTAACGGCGGTTCCTGGGGCCAACGTCCTGACTTTC,CASSLTAVPGANVLTF
TRBD1,TRBJ2-5,-,TRBV11-3,TGTGCCAGCAGCTCGTACGGGACAGACCAAGAGACCCAGTACTTC,CASSSYGTDQETQYF
TRBD1,TRBJ1-1,-,TRBV20-1,TGCAGTGCTTTTACTCACAGGGGAGTGAACACTGAAGCTTTCTTT,CSAFTHRGVNTEAFF
TRBD2,TRBJ2-2,-,TRBV29-1,TGCAGCGTTGAAATAGGAGCGGGGCTGAACACCGGGGAGCTGTTTTTT,CSVEIGAGLNTGELFF
TRBD1,TRBJ1-5,-,TRBV6-1,TGTGCCAGCAGTGGTGACAGGGGCGGTCAGCCCCAGCATTTT,CASSGDRGGQPQHF
TRBD1,TRBJ1-5,few,TRBV6-1,TGTGCCAGCAAGGACAGGGGTAGAAATCAGCCCCAGCATTTT,CASKDRGRNQPQHF
-,TRBJ1-5,-,TRBV2,TGTGCCAGCAGCGCGGAATTGGGTCAGCCCCAGCATTTT,CASSAELGQPQHF
-,TRBJ1-1,few,TRBV27,TGTGCCAGCAGGCGGGACACCACGCTGAACACTGAAGCTTTCTTT,CASRRDTTLNTEAFF
-,TRBJ2-7,-,TRBV7-3,TGTGCCAGCAGCTTCCGGGTCCACACCGGGTACTTC,CASSFRVHTGYF
-,TRBJ1-4,few,TRBV12-3/TRBV12-4,TGTGCCAGCAACCAGGGTGGAACTAATGAAAAACTGTTTTTT,CASNQGGTNEKLFF
-,TRBJ2-5,-,TRBV11-3,TGTGCCAGCAGCCTCGGAGGTAGAAGGTTTGAGACCCAGTACTTC,CASSLGGRRFETQYF
-,TRBJ2-7,-,TRBV13,TGTGCCAGCAGCTTAGGAGGTAAATCCTCCTACGAGCAGTACTTC,CASSLGGKSSYEQYF
-,TRBJ2-7,many,TRBV24-1,TGTGCCACCAGTGATCGGTCCGGGACAACGCCTGCCGAGCAGTACTTC,CATSDRSGTTPAEQYF
-,TRBJ2-7,-,TRBV19,TGTGCCAGTAACCCGGGCCTTAGGGATGAGCAGTACTTC,CASNPGLRDEQYF
TRBD2,TRBJ2-3,few,TRBV5-4,TGTGCCAGCAGCGCAGCGGGGTGGTCAGATACGCAGTATTTT,CASSAAGWSDTQYF
TRBD1,TRBJ1-1,few,TRBV19,TGTGCCAAACTTACCCGACAGGGGGCAATGAACACTGAAGCTTTCTTT,CAKLTRQGAMNTEAFF
-,TRBJ1-4,few,TRBV6-5,TGTGCCAGCAGTTACACGGACTGCCGCGAGGAAAAACTGTTTTTT,CASSYTDCREEKLFF
-,TRBJ2-6,many,TRBV20-1,TGCAGTGCTAGTCCGGGTACTGGGGCCAACGTCCTGACTTTC,CSASPGTGANVLTF
-,TRBJ1-5,-,TRBV10-3,TGTGCCACCGGGAAACAGGGCAGTCAGCCCCAGCATTTT,CATGKQGSQPQHF
TRBD1,TRBJ1-2,few,TRBV5-4,TGTGCCAGCAGGTCATTACAGGGGCGCTACACCTTC,CASRSLQGRYTF
-,TRBJ1-1,-,TRBV12-3/TRBV12-4,TGTGCCAGCAGTTTTCAGGCTGCACCAACGCAGTACACTGAAGCTTTCTTT,CASSFQAAPTQYTEAFF
TRBD1,TRBJ1-1,-,TRBV5-1,TGCGCCAGCAGCTTGAACAGGGGGGCCACTGAAGCTTTCTTT,CASSLNRGATEAFF
TRBD1,TRBJ1-5,many,TRBV7-2,TGTGCCAGCATGCCTAGGGGGACAGGGAATCAGCCCCAGCATTTT,CASMPRGTGNQPQHF
-,TRBJ2-5,-,TRBV12-3/TRBV12-4,TGTGCCAGCAGTTTATCCGGGGCTGGGACCCAGTACTTC,CASSLSGAGTQYF
-,TRBJ1-5,few,TRBV12-3/TRBV12-4,TGTGCCAGCAGCCTCCTAGGGGGGCATCAGCCCCAGCATTTT,CASSLLGGHQPQHF
TRBD1,TRBJ1-5,-,TRBV11-2,TGTGCCAGCAGCCTCCTAGACAGGGAAAATAGCAATCAGCCCCAGCATTTT,CASSLLDRENSNQPQHF
TRBD2,TRBJ2-5,few,TRBV9,TGTGCCAGCAGCCCCATGGGGGGGGGTCAAGAGACCCAGTACTTC,CASSPMGGGQETQYF